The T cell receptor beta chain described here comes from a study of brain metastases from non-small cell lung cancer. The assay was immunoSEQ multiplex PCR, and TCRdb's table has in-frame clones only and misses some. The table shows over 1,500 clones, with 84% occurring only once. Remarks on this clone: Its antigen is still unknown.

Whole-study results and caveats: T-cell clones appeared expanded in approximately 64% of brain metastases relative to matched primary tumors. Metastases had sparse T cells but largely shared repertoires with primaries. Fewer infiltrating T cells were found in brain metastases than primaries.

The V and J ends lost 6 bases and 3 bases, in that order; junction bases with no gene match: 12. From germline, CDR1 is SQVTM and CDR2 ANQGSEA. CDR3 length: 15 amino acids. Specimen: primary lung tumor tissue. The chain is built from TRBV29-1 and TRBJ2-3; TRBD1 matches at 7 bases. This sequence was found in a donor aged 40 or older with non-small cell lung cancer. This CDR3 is CSVRVARGRTDTQYF. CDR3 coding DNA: TGCAGCGTCAGAGTAGCGAGGGGGCGAACAGATACGCAGTATTTT.